Listed here are 8 T cell receptor beta chains from one sample, sequenced in a study of T cell changes during pregnancy in multiple sclerosis. Sequenced by immunoSEQ multiplex PCR; TCRdb stores in-frame clones only, minus some. The repertoire holds more than 50,000 clones, with around 92% as singletons. The sample was peripheral blood, taken after pregnancy. The receptors stem from a female donor in good health, enrolled as a control in a pregnancy study.

This chain joins TRBV6-6 and TRBJ2-5, with 7 nucleotides matching TRBD1. The CDR3 loop spans 15 amino acids. Trimming at V came to 0 bases and at J to 5 bases, leaving 6 bases not matched to a gene. Germline V CDR1 and CDR2: MNHNY, SVGAGI (reference sequence). The CDR3 DNA follows: TGTGCCAGCAGTTACTCCGCAGACAGGGTGGAGACCCAGTACTTC. Protein: CASSYSADRVETQYF.

The chain carries TRBV7-6 and TRBJ2-1; D might be TRBD2 (5 bases). CDR3 length: 13 residues. Germline-derived CDR1 and CDR2 are SGHVS and FNYEAQ. V lost 5 bases and J lost 7, with 12 bases in between. CDR3 sequence: CASSPLEGNEQFF. The CDR3 DNA follows: TGTGCCAGCAGCCCCCTCGAGGGAAATGAGCAGTTCTTC.

The chain has TRBV27 and TRBJ1-5; 7 bases map to TRBD1. V shed 2 bases and J 4 bases; nucleotides not matched to a gene: 2. The CDR3 has 14 amino acids. In germline, CDR1 is MNHEY, CDR2 SMNVEV (reference sequence). CDR3 sequence: CASSLVTGNQPQHF. CDR3 DNA: TGTGCCAGCAGTTTAGTGACAGGGAATCAGCCCCAGCATTTT.

This chain links TRBV5-6 with TRBJ2-5, with TRBD1 matching over 9 bases. The CDR3 has 16 amino acids. The germline CDR1 and CDR2 sequences are SGHDT and YYEEEE. Losses at the gene ends were 0 bases for V and 1 base for J; bases not matched to a gene: 4. DNA of the CDR3: TGTGCCAGCAGCTTGGAATACAGGGGGCCCCAAGAGACCCAGTACTTC. Encoded protein: CASSLEYRGPQETQYF.

The chain links TRBV4-1 to TRBJ1-2; TRBD1 matches 7 bases. Trimming cost V 0 bases and J 6 bases; bases outside gene matches: 7. Germline CDR1 is MGHRA and CDR2 is YSYEKL. The CDR3 loop spans 15 amino acids. CDR3 region: CASSQDAQGWNGYTF. For the CDR3, the DNA is TGCGCCAGCAGCCAAGATGCACAGGGGTGGAATGGCTACACCTTC.

V is TRBV18 and J is TRBJ1-1, with 10 nucleotides matching TRBD1. With 5 bases clipped from V and 1 base from J, the junction kept 13 bases outside the gene matches. Germline V gene data show CDR1 as KGHSH and CDR2 as LQKENI. The CDR3 totals 18 residues. For the CDR3, the DNA is TGTGCCAGCTCAGCCAACCGACAGGGGGCGGGTAGGAACACTGAAGCTTTCTTT. This codes for CASSANRQGAGRNTEAFF.

V and J are TRBV27 and TRBJ1-6, with D possibly being TRBD1 (6 bases). CDR3 size: 14 residues. The V gene lost 2 bases and the J gene lost 6 bases, with 8 bases spanning the gap. The V gene's germline CDR1 is MNHEY and CDR2 SMNVEV (reference sequence). In DNA, the CDR3 is TGTGCCAGCAGTTTACTGGACAGTAATTCACCCCTCCACTTT. Translation gives CASSLLDSNSPLHF.

The chain recombines TRBV19 with TRBJ1-2; D remains ambiguous. This CDR3 is 10 amino acids long. The V and J ends lost 8 bases and 4 bases respectively, with 5 bases between them. Germline V lookup: CDR1 LNHDA, CDR2 SQIVND (reference sequence). The CDR3 DNA sequence: TGTGCCAGTTTCAGCTATGGCTACACCTTC. Its translation: CASFSYGYTF.